Listed here are 22 T cell receptor beta chains from one sample, sequenced in a study of T cell responses to AZD1222 COVID-19 vaccine. The protocol was immunoSEQ multiplex PCR, while the TCRdb copy is restricted to in-frame clones and leaves out a portion. The sample consists of about 69,000 clones, around four fifths of them appearing once. The starting material was peripheral blood, obtained 28 days after the second AZD1222 dose. These receptors came from an adult who received the AZD1222 COVID-19 vaccine.

This chain joins TRBV10-3 and TRBJ2-3, with TRBD1 identical over 7 bases. CDR3 length equals 17 residues. Germline V gene sequence: CDR1 ENHRY, CDR2 SYGVKD. The V and J ends lost 0 bases and 2 bases, in that order; junction bases with no gene match: 8. The CDR3 spells CAISESYRGPDTDTQYF. DNA of the CDR3: TGTGCCATCAGTGAGTCGTATAGGGGGCCGGACACAGATACGCAGTATTTT.

This clone was found a few times. The chain has TRBV6-5 and TRBJ2-4; the match to TRBD1 covers 8 bases. J gave up 1 base and V 8 bases, and 1 base lay outside the gene matches. Germline CDR1 and CDR2: MNHEY and SVGAGI. This CDR3 has 13 residues. The CDR3 DNA is TGTGCCAGCCGACAGGGGGCCAAAAACATTCAGTACTTC. Residues: CASRQGAKNIQYF.

The chain uses TRBV6-1 and TRBJ1-6; D might be TRBD1 (5 bases). V was clipped by 1 base and J by 0 bases, with 7 bases between them. The CDR3 length is 16 residues. The V gene's germline CDR1 is MNHNS and CDR2 SASEGT. DNA for the CDR3: TGTGCCAGCAGTGAAGAGGGGAACTCCTATAATTCACCCCTCCACTTT. Its protein is CASSEEGNSYNSPLHF.

The chain links TRBV4-1 to TRBJ2-7, with D hard to call. The CDR3 spans 14 residues. Germline CDR1 reads MGHRA; CDR2 reads YSYEKL. With 1 base removed from V and 0 bases from J, the gap between germline ends came to 7 bases. In DNA form, the CDR3 reads TGCGCCAGCAGCCAAGGAGCGATCTCCTACGAGCAGTACTTC. It is translated as CASSQGAISYEQYF.

A single count supports this clone. The J gene is TRBJ2-7, the V gene TRBV10-2; unclear D gene. The V end was cut by 6 bases, the J end by 1 base, with 10 bases between. The CDR3 spans 13 residues. Per germline, CDR1 WSHSY and CDR2 SAAADI. The CDR3 loop is CASSPTPSYEQYF. The CDR3 DNA is TGCGCCAGCAGCCCCACCCCGTCCTACGAGCAGTACTTC.

This chain connects TRBV6-5 to TRBJ2-3, with D tentatively TRBD2 (5 bases). With 2 bases removed from V and 4 bases from J, the gap between germline ends came to 10 bases. This CDR3 region has 14 residues. CDR1 is MNHEY and CDR2 is SVGAGI in the germline V gene. The CDR3 sequence is CASSYRVASDTQYF. The CDR3 DNA is TGTGCCAGCAGTTACAGGGTAGCGTCAGATACGCAGTATTTT.

V is TRBV11-3 and J is TRBJ1-2; no reliable D call. Per germline, CDR1 SGHNT and CDR2 YENEEA. The CDR3 has 12 residues. Trimming pared 1 base from V and 9 bases from J, leaving 9 bases between. CDR3 sequence: CASSLGSLSYTF. The CDR3 DNA follows: TGTGCCAGCAGCTTAGGTAGTCTGAGCTACACCTTC.

The V gene is TRBV19, the J gene TRBJ1-2, with 9 bases aligning to TRBD1. Germline CDR1 reads LNHDA; CDR2 reads SQIVND (reference sequence). V was clipped by 6 bases and J by 5 bases; unmatched bases: 10. This CDR3 spans 15 amino acids. CDR3 DNA sequence: TGTGCCAGTAGGGACAACAGGGGGCGTCGGTATGGCTACACCTTC. This codes for CASRDNRGRRYGYTF.

This clone was seen only a few times. The chain joins TRBV6-5 to TRBJ2-7, with TRBD2 matching 11 bases. This CDR3 spans 15 amino acids. After removal of 4 bases from V and 4 bases from J, the junction contained 6 bases not matched to a gene. Germline assignment: CDR1 MNHEY and CDR2 SVGAGI. For the CDR3, the DNA is TGTGCCAGCAGTTCTTCTAGCGGGGGGCCTTACGAGCAGTACTTC. It yields the protein CASSSSSGGPYEQYF.

The chain has TRBV5-1 and TRBJ1-2, with D perhaps TRBD1 (6 bases). The V end lost 0 bases, the J end lost 8 bases, and 14 bases lay between the germline ends. Germline loops: CDR1 SGHRS, CDR2 YFSETQ. The CDR3 runs to 14 residues. Here the CDR3 reads CASSLGGTYGGYTF. The CDR3 region has the DNA TGCGCCAGCAGCTTGGGTGGGACATATGGAGGCTACACCTTC. The variable domain in full, completed from reference TRBV5-1 and TRBJ1-2, reads KAGVTQTPRYLIKTRGQQVTLSCSPISGHRSVSWYQQTPGQGLQFLFEYFSETQRNKGNFPGRFSGRQFSNSRSEMNVSTLELGDSALYLCASSLGGTYGGYTFGSGTRLTVV.

This chain links TRBV15 with TRBJ1-1; perhaps TRBD1 as D (6 bases). This CDR3 is built from 13 residues. Per germline, CDR1 LNHNV and CDR2 YYDKDF (reference sequence). V was cut by 7 bases and J by 11 bases, with 20 bases left in between. The CDR3 region is CATNQRGGGPAFF. The CDR3 DNA follows: TGTGCCACCAACCAGAGAGGGGGGGGCCCGGCTTTCTTT.

This clone has a single count. The CDR3 sequence is CAWTHGGGGGTEAFF. The CDR3 DNA reads as TGTGCCTGGACCCATGGAGGGGGGGGAGGGACTGAAGCTTTCTTT. J is TRBJ1-1 and V is TRBV30; D might be TRBD1 (6 bases). CDR3 length equals 15 residues. V lost 4 bases and J 5 bases, leaving 20 bases between the germline ends. Germline V gene lookup returns CDR1 GTSNPN and CDR2 SVGIG (reference sequence).

About this clone: Germline is not matched at one junction end, which may reflect a read error. This chain joins TRBV7-7 and TRBJ1-1; 7 bases are shared with TRBD1. Germline loops: CDR1 SSHAT, CDR2 FNYEAQ (reference sequence). CDR3 length: 18 amino acids. This CDR3 is CASSSYRTGRILNTEAFF. In nucleotides, the CDR3 is TGTGCTAGCAGCTCTTATAGGACAGGTAGGATTCTGAACACTGAAGCTTTCTTT.

This chain links TRBV25-1 with TRBJ2-3, with TRBD1 matching 8 bases. Germline V CDR1 and CDR2: MGHDK, SYGVNS. J gave up 2 bases and V 3 bases, and 4 bases lay outside the gene matches. The CDR3 is 15 residues long. CDR3 in amino acids: CASSETGALTDTQYF. CDR3 bases: TGTGCCAGCAGTGAGACAGGGGCCCTCACAGATACGCAGTATTTT.

The gene calls are TRBV30 and TRBJ1-5; D is undetermined. Deletions cut 6 bases from V and 0 bases from J, with 6 bases between. This CDR3 has 12 amino acids. Germline CDR1 reads GTSNPN; CDR2 reads SVGIG (reference sequence). In DNA, the CDR3 is TGTGCCTGCTGCGCTAGCAATCAGCCCCAGCATTTT. It encodes CACCASNQPQHF.

The CDR3 spells CASSGTGTDTQYF. The DNA for the CDR3 is TGTGCCAGCAGTGGGACAGGCACAGATACGCAGTATTTT. The chain uses TRBV25-1 and TRBJ2-3, with D possibly being TRBD1 (6 bases). The CDR3 is made up of 13 amino acids. The germline V and J ends were trimmed by 4 bases and 1 base, with 6 bases remaining between them. CDR1 and CDR2 (germline): MGHDK, SYGVNS.

The rearrangement joins TRBV5-1 to TRBJ2-3; TRBD1 aligns across 10 bases. This CDR3 has 21 residues. The germline V gene has CDR1 SGHRS and CDR2 YFSETQ. V lost 0 bases to trimming and J lost 2 bases; unmatched junction nucleotides: 18. The CDR3 region has the DNA TGCGCCAGCAGCTTGGGTCCCGGAGGACAGGGGGGCACTACCAACACAGATACGCAGTATTTT. Encoded protein: CASSLGPGGQGGTTNTDTQYF.

The gene calls are TRBV13 and TRBJ2-2; tentative D call: TRBD2 (6 bases). Germline CDR1 and CDR2: PRHDT and FYEKMQ (reference sequence). This CDR3 has 15 amino acids. V lost 5 bases and J 5 bases, leaving 15 bases between the germline ends. For the CDR3, the DNA is TGTGCCAGCAGCCCAGAGGGCGGGGTAACCGGGGAGCTGTTTTTT. It is translated as CASSPEGGVTGELFF.

A note on this clone: One junction end does not reproduce the germline sequence, and a read error may be involved. The gene calls are TRBV9 and TRBJ1-2, with D perhaps TRBD1 (5 bases). Germline values: CDR1 SGDLS, CDR2 YYNGEE. The CDR3 totals 9 residues. CDR3 nucleotide sequence: TGTGCCAGCAGCGTTCAGGGACCCTTC. Translated: CASSVQGPF.

The chain is built from TRBV7-9 and TRBJ1-6; 10 nucleotides agree with TRBD1. The CDR3 loop spans 14 amino acids. CDR1 SEHNR and CDR2 FQNEAQ come from the germline V gene (reference sequence). The CDR3 loop reads CASDPGQGISPLHF. The CDR3 DNA reads TGTGCTTCTGACCCGGGACAGGGGATTTCACCCCTCCACTTT.

This chain uses TRBV19 with TRBJ2-7; TRBD2 aligns across 7 bases. CDR1 is LNHDA and CDR2 is SQIVND in the germline V gene (reference sequence). The CDR3 runs 17 residues. Unmatched junction bases numbered 11, after V lost 0 bases and J lost 3 bases. CDR3 protein: CASSIDRVERGIYEQYF. CDR3 nucleotides: TGTGCCAGTAGTATAGATCGAGTTGAGCGGGGTATCTACGAGCAGTACTTC. Full variable domain (missing parts from reference TRBV19 and TRBJ2-7): DGGITQSPKYLFRKEGQNVTLSCEQNLNHDAMYWYRQDPGQGLRLIYYSQIVNDFQKGDIAEGYSVSREKKESFPLTVTSAQKNPTAFYLCASSIDRVERGIYEQYFGPGTRLTVT.

The chain uses TRBV3-1 (or the pseudogene TRBV3-2) and TRBJ1-4; 9 bases map to TRBD1. Germline CDR1 reads LGHDT; CDR2 reads YNNKEL (reference sequence). V was clipped by 4 bases and J by 7 bases; unmatched bases: 7. The CDR3 contains 15 residues. The CDR3 bases are TGTGCCAGCAGCCGCACCGGGACAGGGAGTGAAAAACTGTTTTTT. This sequence encodes CASSRTGTGSEKLFF.